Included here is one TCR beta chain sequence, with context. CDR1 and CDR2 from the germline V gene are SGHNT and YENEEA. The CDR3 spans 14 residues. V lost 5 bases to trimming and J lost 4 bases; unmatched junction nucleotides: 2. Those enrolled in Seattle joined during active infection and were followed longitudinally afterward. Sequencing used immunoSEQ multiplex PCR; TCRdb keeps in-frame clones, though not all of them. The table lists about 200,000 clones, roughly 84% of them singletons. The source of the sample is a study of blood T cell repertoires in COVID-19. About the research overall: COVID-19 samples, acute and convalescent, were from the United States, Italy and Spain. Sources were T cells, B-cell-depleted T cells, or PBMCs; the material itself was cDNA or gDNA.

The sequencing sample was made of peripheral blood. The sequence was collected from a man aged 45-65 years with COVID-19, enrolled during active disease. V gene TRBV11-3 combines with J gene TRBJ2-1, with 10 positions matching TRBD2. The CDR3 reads CASSTGLAYNEQFF. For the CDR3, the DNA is TGTGCCAGCAGCACGGGACTAGCGTACAATGAGCAGTTCTTC.